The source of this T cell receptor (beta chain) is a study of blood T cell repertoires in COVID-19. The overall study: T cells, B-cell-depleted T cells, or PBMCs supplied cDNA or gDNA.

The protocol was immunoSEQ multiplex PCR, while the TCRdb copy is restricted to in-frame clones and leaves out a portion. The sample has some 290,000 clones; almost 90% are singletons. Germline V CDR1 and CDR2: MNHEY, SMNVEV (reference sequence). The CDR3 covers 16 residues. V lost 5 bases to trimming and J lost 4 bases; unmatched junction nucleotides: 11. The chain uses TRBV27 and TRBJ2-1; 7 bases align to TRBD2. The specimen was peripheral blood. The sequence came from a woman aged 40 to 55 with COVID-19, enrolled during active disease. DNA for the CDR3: TGTGCCAGCAGTCTACGAGTCGCGGGGGTTTACAATGAGCAGTTCTTC. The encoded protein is CASSLRVAGVYNEQFF.